The 20 T cell receptor beta chains given below trace back to one sample, sequenced in a study of blood T cell repertoires in COVID-19. Here immunoSEQ multiplex PCR was the method, and the copy in TCRdb shows in-frame clones only, minus some. The table has about 210,000 clones, 80% seen once. Sequencing used peripheral blood. The source of these receptors is a human donor in a cohort sampled during active COVID-19.

The chain couples TRBV11-2 to TRBJ2-7; 13 bases map to TRBD2. The CDR3 covers 17 residues. Germline loops: CDR1 SGHAT, CDR2 FQNNGV. V was clipped by 0 bases and J by 6 bases; unmatched bases: 8. The CDR3 loop is CASSLEGLAGRGGEQYF. The CDR3 DNA reads TGTGCCAGCAGCTTAGAGGGACTAGCGGGGAGAGGGGGCGAGCAGTACTTC.

This rearrangement joins TRBV15 to TRBJ1-5; the match to TRBD1 covers 10 bases. This CDR3 is 16 amino acids long. Germline V lookup: CDR1 LNHNV, CDR2 YYDKDF (reference sequence). With 5 bases clipped from V and 5 bases from J, the junction kept 9 bases outside the gene matches. The CDR3 bases are TGTGCCACCAGCCGAGGGGGACAGGGGCTGGATCAGCCCCAGCATTTT. It specifies CATSRGGQGLDQPQHF. The full variable domain, completed using reference TRBV15 and TRBJ1-5, is DAMVIQNPRYQVTQFGKPVTLSCSQTLNHNVMYWYQQKSSQAPKLLFHYYDKDFNNEADTPDNFQSRRPNTSFCFLDIRSPGLGDTAMYLCATSRGGQGLDQPQHFGDGTRLSIL.

The chain links TRBV5-5 to TRBJ1-1, with D unclear. Germline V gene sequence: CDR1 SGHKS, CDR2 YYEKEE (reference sequence). V lost 4 bases to trimming and J lost 5 bases, with 15 bases between them. CDR3 length: 14 residues. This chain's CDR3 is CASSPPERRTEAFF. Written as DNA, the CDR3 is TGTGCCAGCAGCCCGCCAGAACGGAGGACTGAAGCTTTCTTT.

This chain uses TRBV3-1 (or the pseudogene TRBV3-2) with TRBJ2-1; perhaps TRBD2 as D (6 bases). V lost 1 base and J lost 6, with 10 bases in between. Germline V gives CDR1 LGHDT, CDR2 YNNKEL (reference sequence). The CDR3 length is 14 residues. CDR3 loop: CASSQAGVLNEQFF. The DNA of the CDR3 is TGTGCCAGCAGCCAAGCGGGAGTTCTCAATGAGCAGTTCTTC.

This rearrangement joins TRBV10-3 to TRBJ2-7; perhaps TRBD1 as D (6 bases). V was pared by 11 bases and J by 3 bases, with 17 bases between. This CDR3 spans 13 amino acids. Germline V gives CDR1 ENHRY, CDR2 SYGVKD. As DNA, the CDR3 is TGTGCCGCCCTCCGGGACACCCTCTACGAGCAGTACTTC. This translates into CAALRDTLYEQYF.

This chain links TRBV25-1 with TRBJ1-2, with TRBD1 matching 10 bases. Germline CDR1 is MGHDK and CDR2 is SYGVNS. With V trimmed by 1 base and J by 5 bases, 10 bases remained unmatched. This CDR3 is built from 17 residues. The CDR3, as DNA: TGTGCCAGCAGTGAATTCCCTGGACAGGGGGATCGATATGGCTACACCTTC. Amino acid sequence: CASSEFPGQGDRYGYTF.

The chain combines TRBV7-2 with TRBJ2-7, with 15 positions matching TRBD2. The CDR3 is 15 amino acids. Germline loops: CDR1 SGHTA, CDR2 FQGNSA. J gave up 3 bases and V 3 bases, and 0 bases lay outside the gene matches. The CDR3 reads CASSLGLAGGYEQYF. The CDR3 DNA sequence: TGTGCCAGCAGCTTGGGACTAGCGGGAGGCTACGAGCAGTACTTC.

This clone appeared a single time. V and J are TRBV7-6 and TRBJ2-1; D remains unclear. The V gene's germline CDR1 is SGHVS and CDR2 FNYEAQ. The ends were cut back, 0 bases at V and 2 bases at J, with 5 bases in the middle. CDR3 length: 14 amino acids. CDR3 loop: CASSLAGAYNEQFF. CDR3 bases: TGTGCCAGCAGCTTAGCTGGAGCCTACAATGAGCAGTTCTTC.

The chain has TRBV4-3 and TRBJ1-1, with D possibly TRBD1 on 5 matching bases. This CDR3 spans 14 amino acids. V was pared by 4 bases and J by 11 bases, with 20 bases between. Germline V gene sequence: CDR1 LGHNA, CDR2 YSLEER. This CDR3 is CASSPSSDGRGAFF. The CDR3 DNA follows: TGCGCCAGCAGCCCCTCTTCCGACGGTCGGGGGGCTTTCTTT.

The rearrangement joins TRBV19 to TRBJ1-6; a possible D gene is TRBD1 (5 bases). Per germline, CDR1 LNHDA and CDR2 SQIVND (reference sequence). This CDR3 is built from 15 residues. Trimming removed 10 bases from V and 7 bases from J, with 20 bases in between. CDR3: CATRAAGPGNSPLHF. The CDR3 region has the DNA TGTGCCACCAGAGCTGCGGGGCCGGGGAATTCACCCCTCCACTTT.

The rearrangement uses TRBV19 and TRBJ1-1; TRBD1 matches at 8 bases. The length of the CDR3 is 14 residues. Per the germline V gene, CDR1 is LNHDA and CDR2 is SQIVND (reference sequence). The J segment lost 4 bases and the V segment lost 4 bases, leaving 5 bases of the junction unmatched. The CDR3 bases are TGTGCCAGTAGTAACACAGGGGGTGGCACTGAAGCTTTCTTT. Its translation is CASSNTGGGTEAFF.

The rearrangement links TRBV6-5 to TRBJ1-6; D possibly corresponds to TRBD1 (5 bases). Germline V gene data show CDR1 as MNHEY and CDR2 as SVGAGI. The CDR3 length is 12 residues. The V end was cut by 6 bases, the J end by 7 bases, with 7 bases between. This chain's CDR3 is CASRNRNSPLHF. The CDR3 DNA is TGTGCCAGCAGGAACAGGAATTCACCCCTCCACTTT.

The rearrangement links TRBV6-2 or TRBV6-3 to TRBJ1-5, with D possibly being TRBD1 (5 bases). Germline values: CDR1 MNHEY, CDR2 SVGEGT. The V gene lost 0 bases and the J gene lost 0 bases, with 21 bases spanning the gap. The CDR3 consists of 20 residues. CDR3 loop: CASSYSSGQPLGSSNQPQHF. In DNA form, the CDR3 reads TGTGCCAGCAGTTACTCCTCGGGGCAGCCCCTCGGGAGTAGCAATCAGCCCCAGCATTTT.

The chain combines TRBV25-1 with TRBJ2-3, with 9 bases aligning to TRBD1. CDR1 and CDR2 (germline): MGHDK, SYGVNS. V trimming: 3 bases; J trimming: 6 bases; junction bases outside the gene matches: 10. The CDR3 is 16 amino acids. This chain's CDR3 is CASSDTGGETYDTQYF. The CDR3 DNA reads as TGTGCCAGCAGTGACACAGGGGGCGAAACTTATGATACGCAGTATTTT.

Note on this clone: Other DNA variants within this sample encode the same CDR3. The chain recombines TRBV11-2 with TRBJ2-7; the D is unclear. Germline V gene sequence: CDR1 SGHAT, CDR2 FQNNGV. This CDR3 region has 12 residues. V dropped 0 bases and J dropped 4 bases, with 4 bases sitting between them. CDR3 sequence reads: CASSLDLYEQYF. DNA of the CDR3: TGTGCCAGCAGCTTAGATCTGTACGAGCAGTACTTC.

CDR3 sequence reads: CATQGRDFNSPLHF. In DNA form, the CDR3 reads TGTGCCACTCAAGGGCGGGATTTTAATTCACCCCTCCACTTT. This chain links TRBV10-3 with TRBJ1-6; D uncertain. V lost 10 bases and J lost 6, with 16 bases in between. The CDR3 consists of 14 residues. The germline gives CDR1 ENHRY, CDR2 SYGVKD.

The genes are TRBV30 and TRBJ2-7, with TRBD1 as a possible D gene (6 bases). Germline V CDR1 and CDR2: GTSNPN, SVGIG (reference sequence). This CDR3 has 14 amino acids. The V and J ends lost 1 base and 2 bases respectively, with 12 bases between them. This chain's CDR3 is CAWSARTETYEQYF. In nucleotides, the CDR3 is TGTGCCTGGAGTGCCAGGACAGAGACCTACGAGCAGTACTTC.

The gene calls are TRBV5-4 and TRBJ2-3; possibly TRBD2 for D (5 bases). Germline-derived CDR1 and CDR2 are SGHNT and YYREEE (reference sequence). V was pared by 4 bases and J by 0 bases, with 12 bases between. The CDR3 totals 15 residues. The CDR3 DNA reads TGTGCCAGCAGCATTACGGGAACTAGCACAGATACGCAGTATTTT. Translating it yields CASSITGTSTDTQYF.

The chain is built from TRBV18 and TRBJ2-7; 8 bases match TRBD1. Germline V gene sequence: CDR1 KGHSH, CDR2 LQKENI. The CDR3 sequence is 15 residues long. Trimming took 6 bases from V and 1 from J; bases not matched to a gene: 8. DNA of the CDR3: TGTGCCAGCTCGGCAGACAGGGGCCTTTCCTACGAGCAGTACTTC. As protein: CASSADRGLSYEQYF.

This chain uses TRBV7-2 with TRBJ2-5; D remains ambiguous. This CDR3 contains 11 residues. V was shortened by 3 bases and J by 5 bases, with 4 bases between the two germline ends. Germline CDR1 reads SGHTA; CDR2 reads FQGNSA. CDR3 residues: CASSFAETQYF. DNA for the CDR3: TGTGCCAGCAGCTTCGCGGAGACCCAGTACTTC.